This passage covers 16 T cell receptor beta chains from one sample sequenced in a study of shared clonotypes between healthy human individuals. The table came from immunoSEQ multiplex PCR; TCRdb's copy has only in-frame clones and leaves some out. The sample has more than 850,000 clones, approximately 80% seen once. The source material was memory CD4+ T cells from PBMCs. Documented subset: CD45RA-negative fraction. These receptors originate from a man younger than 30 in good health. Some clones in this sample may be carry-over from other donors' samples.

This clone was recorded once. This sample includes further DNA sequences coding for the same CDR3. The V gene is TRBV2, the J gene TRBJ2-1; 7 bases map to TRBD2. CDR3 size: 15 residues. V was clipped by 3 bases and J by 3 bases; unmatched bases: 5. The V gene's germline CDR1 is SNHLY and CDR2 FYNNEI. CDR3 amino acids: CASSDRTSSYNEQFF. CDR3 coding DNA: TGTGCCAGCAGTGATCGGACTAGTAGCTACAATGAGCAGTTCTTC.

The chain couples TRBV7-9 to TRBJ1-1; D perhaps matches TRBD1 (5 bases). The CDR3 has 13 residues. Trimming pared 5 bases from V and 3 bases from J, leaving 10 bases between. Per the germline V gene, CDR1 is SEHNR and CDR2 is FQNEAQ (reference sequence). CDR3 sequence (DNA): TGTGCCAGCAGCACCCAGGGATACACTGAAGCTTTCTTT. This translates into CASSTQGYTEAFF.

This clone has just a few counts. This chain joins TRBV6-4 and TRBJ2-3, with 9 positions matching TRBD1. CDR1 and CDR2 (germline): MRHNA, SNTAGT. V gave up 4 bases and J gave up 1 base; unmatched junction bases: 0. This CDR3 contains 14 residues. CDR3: CASSGTGGTDTQYF. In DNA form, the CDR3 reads TGTGCCAGCAGTGGGACAGGGGGCACAGATACGCAGTATTTT.

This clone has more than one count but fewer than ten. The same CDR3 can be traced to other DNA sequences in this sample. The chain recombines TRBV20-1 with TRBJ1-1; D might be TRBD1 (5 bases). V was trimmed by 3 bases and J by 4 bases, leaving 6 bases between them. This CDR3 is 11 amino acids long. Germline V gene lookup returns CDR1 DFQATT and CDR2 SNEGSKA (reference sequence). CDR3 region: CSARGGTEAFF. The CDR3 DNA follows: TGCAGTGCTAGGGGGGGCACTGAAGCTTTCTTT.

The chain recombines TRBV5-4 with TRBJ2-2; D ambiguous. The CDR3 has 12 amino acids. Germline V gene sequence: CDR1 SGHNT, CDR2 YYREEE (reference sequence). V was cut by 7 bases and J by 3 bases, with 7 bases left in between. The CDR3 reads CASLSDTGELFF. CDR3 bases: TGTGCCAGCTTATCCGACACCGGGGAGCTGTTTTTT.

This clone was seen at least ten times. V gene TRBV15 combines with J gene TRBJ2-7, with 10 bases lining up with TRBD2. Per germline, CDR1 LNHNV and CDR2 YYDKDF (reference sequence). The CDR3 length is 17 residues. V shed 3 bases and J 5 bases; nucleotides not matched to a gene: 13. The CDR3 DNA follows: TGTGCCACCAGCAGTGGGCGTCCAGCGGGAGGGCCCCACGAGCAGTACTTC. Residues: CATSSGRPAGGPHEQYF.

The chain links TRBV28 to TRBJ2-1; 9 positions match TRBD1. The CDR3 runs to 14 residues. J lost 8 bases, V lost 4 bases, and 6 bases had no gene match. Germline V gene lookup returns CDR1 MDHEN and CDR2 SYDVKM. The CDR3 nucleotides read TGTGCCAGCAGTTCGGGACAGGGTTTCCATGAGCAGTTCTTC. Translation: CASSSGQGFHEQFF.

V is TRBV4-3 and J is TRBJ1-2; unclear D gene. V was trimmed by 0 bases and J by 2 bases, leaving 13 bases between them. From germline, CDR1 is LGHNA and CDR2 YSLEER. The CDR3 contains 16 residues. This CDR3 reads CASSQDLATGNYGYTF. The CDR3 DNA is TGCGCCAGCAGCCAAGATCTCGCTACGGGGAACTATGGCTACACCTTC.

CDR3 residues: CASSFSAGTGELFF. CDR3 nucleotide sequence: TGTGCCAGCAGCTTCTCCGCCGGCACTGGGGAGCTGTTTTTT. The chain recombines TRBV7-3 with TRBJ2-2; no reliable D call. Germline loops: CDR1 SGHTA, CDR2 FQGTGA. Trimming stripped 3 bases from V and 8 bases from J, with 13 bases between. The CDR3 is 14 residues long.

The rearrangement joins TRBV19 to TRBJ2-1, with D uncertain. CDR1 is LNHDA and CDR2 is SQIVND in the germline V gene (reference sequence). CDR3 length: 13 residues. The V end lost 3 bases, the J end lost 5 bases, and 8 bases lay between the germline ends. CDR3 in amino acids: CASSIRRDNEQFF. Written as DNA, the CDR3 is TGTGCCAGTAGTATTCGGAGAGACAATGAGCAGTTCTTC.

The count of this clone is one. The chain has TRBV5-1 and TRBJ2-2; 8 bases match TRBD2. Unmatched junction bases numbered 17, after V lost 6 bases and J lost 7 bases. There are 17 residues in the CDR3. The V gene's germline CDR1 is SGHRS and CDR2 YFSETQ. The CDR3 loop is CASTPGLVLKGSGELFF. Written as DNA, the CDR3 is TGCGCCAGCACGCCGGGACTAGTCTTGAAGGGAAGCGGGGAGCTGTTTTTT.

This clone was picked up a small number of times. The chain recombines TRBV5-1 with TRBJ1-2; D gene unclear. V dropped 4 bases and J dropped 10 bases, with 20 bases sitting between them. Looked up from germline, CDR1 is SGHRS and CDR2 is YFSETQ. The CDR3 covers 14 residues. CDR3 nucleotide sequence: TGCGCCAGCAGCGCCGCTATGGGCTCTGAGGACTACACCTTC. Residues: CASSAAMGSEDYTF.

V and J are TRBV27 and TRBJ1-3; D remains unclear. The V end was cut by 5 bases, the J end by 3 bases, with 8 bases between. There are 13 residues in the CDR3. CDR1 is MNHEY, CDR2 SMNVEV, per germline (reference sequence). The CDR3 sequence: CASSPHVGNTIYF. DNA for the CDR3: TGTGCCAGCAGTCCCCACGTTGGAAACACCATATATTTT.

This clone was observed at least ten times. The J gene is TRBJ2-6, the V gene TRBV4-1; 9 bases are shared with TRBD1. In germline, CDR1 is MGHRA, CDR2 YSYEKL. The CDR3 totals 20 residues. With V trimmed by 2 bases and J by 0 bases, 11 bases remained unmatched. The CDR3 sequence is CASSQLAGTGHYSGANVLTF. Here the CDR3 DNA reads TGCGCCAGCAGCCAATTAGCAGGGACAGGGCACTACTCTGGGGCCAACGTCCTGACTTTC.

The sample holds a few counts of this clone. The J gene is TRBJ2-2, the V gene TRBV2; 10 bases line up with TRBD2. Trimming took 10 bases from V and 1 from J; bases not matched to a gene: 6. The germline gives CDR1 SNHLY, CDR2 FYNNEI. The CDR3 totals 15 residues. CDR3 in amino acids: CATRLAGVNTGELFF. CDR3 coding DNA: TGTGCCACACGACTAGCGGGCGTGAACACCGGGGAGCTGTTTTTT.

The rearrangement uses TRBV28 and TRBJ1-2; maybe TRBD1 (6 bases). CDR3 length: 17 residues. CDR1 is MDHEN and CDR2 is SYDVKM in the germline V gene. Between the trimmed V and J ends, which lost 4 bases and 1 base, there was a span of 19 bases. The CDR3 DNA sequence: TGTGCCAGCAGTTCCCCTCTCGGAAGGGGGATTAACTATGGCTACACCTTC. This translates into CASSSPLGRGINYGYTF.